This entry is about one T cell receptor beta chain. This CDR3 has 14 residues. Trimming stripped 2 bases from V and 2 bases from J, with 11 bases between. Germline assignment: CDR1 SGHRS and CDR2 YFSETQ. In the source study's methods: Scientists estimated how many nucleated cells there were by amplifying reference gene primers. The assay was immunoSEQ multiplex PCR, and TCRdb's table has in-frame clones only and misses some. V, J and clone size are taken as reported in that table, and D and trimming were inferred from the DNA itself. The sample consists of roughly 60,000 clones, almost 90% of them appearing once. The sample comes from a study of blood T cell repertoires in COVID-19. Study at large: COVID-19 samples, acute and convalescent, were from the United States, Italy and Spain. Sources were T cells, B-cell-depleted T cells, or PBMCs; the material itself was cDNA or gDNA.

The clonotype originates from a man aged 60 to 75 with active COVID-19. The chain uses TRBV5-1 and TRBJ2-7; the D gene is possibly TRBD2 (6 bases). What was sequenced was peripheral blood. The CDR3 bases are TGCGCCAGCAGCTTAGCGGGCGGAGCCTACGAGCAGTACTTC. Its protein product is CASSLAGGAYEQYF.